Shown below are 2 T cell receptor beta chains from a single sample sequenced in a study of blood T cells in healthy people across ages. Primed by a sample-barcoded 5' primer and a J-beta primer mix, a second PCR proceeded for about 7 to 12 cycles. TCRdb itself ran the 5' RACE reads through MiXCR, one entry per CDR3 protein. The table lists about 1 million distinct CDR3 sequences, over 35% of them singletons. Sequencing input: blood. The receptors come from an older woman in good health.

The chain recombines TRBV4-1 with TRBJ2-3, with D maybe TRBD2 (5 bases). Germline loops: CDR1 MGHRA, CDR2 YSYEKL. The germline V and J ends were trimmed by 0 bases and 9 bases, with 13 bases remaining between them. This CDR3 has 14 amino acids. The CDR3 DNA sequence: TGCGCCAGCAGCCAAGATCGGGCTAGCCCCACGCAGTATTTT. It specifies CASSQDRASPTQYF.

The chain couples TRBV3-1 to TRBJ2-3, with D maybe TRBD2 (6 bases). The CDR3 consists of 15 residues. The V and J ends lost 1 base and 6 bases respectively, with 14 bases between them. The germline CDR1 and CDR2 sequences are LGHDT and YNNKEL (reference sequence). The CDR3 DNA reads as TGTGCCAGCAGCCAAGGTATTAGCGGACCCGATACGCAGTATTTT. Its translation is CASSQGISGPDTQYF.